These 32 T cell receptor beta chains originate from one sample sequenced in a study of Ad26.COV2.S vaccination and SARS-CoV-2 variants. The sample's treatment: roughly 20 received Ad26.COV2.S at low or high dose, single or two shots; several received placebo; per-sample allocation not given. Day 63 following the first vaccine or placebo injection was when the samples were taken. The table came from immunoSEQ multiplex PCR; TCRdb's copy has only in-frame clones and leaves some out. Of around 340,000 clones listed, 88% were seen once; the top ten hold 6.4%. Source: peripheral blood, taken in a trial of Ad26.COV2.S vaccine versus placebo. The receptor set was obtained from a person aged 18 to 59 who received the Ad26.COV2.S COVID-19 vaccine or a placebo.

In its sample, this clone was seen once. The genes are TRBV9 and TRBJ2-5; D gene ambiguous. From germline, CDR1 is SGDLS and CDR2 YYNGEE. Trimming cost V 0 bases and J 3 bases, with 9 bases left between them. CDR3 length: 14 amino acids. This chain's CDR3 is CASSVGSNKETQYF. The CDR3 DNA follows: TGTGCCAGCAGCGTAGGCTCGAATAAAGAGACCCAGTACTTC.

There are a few counts of this clone. This chain links TRBV6-2 or TRBV6-3 with TRBJ1-2; TRBD1 matches 8 bases. The J segment lost 2 bases and the V segment lost 4 bases, leaving 0 bases of the junction unmatched. Germline CDR1 and CDR2: MNHEY and SVGEGT. This CDR3 has 13 residues. CDR3 residues: CASSWDRNYGYTF. CDR3 coding DNA: TGTGCCAGCAGTTGGGACAGGAACTATGGCTACACCTTC.

This clone showed up just once. The chain combines TRBV27 with TRBJ1-2; the D is unclear. Germline CDR1 is MNHEY and CDR2 is SMNVEV (reference sequence). The germline V and J ends were trimmed by 2 bases and 2 bases, with 6 bases remaining between them. This CDR3 is 13 amino acids long. Here the CDR3 reads CASSLMGNYGYTF. Written as DNA, the CDR3 is TGTGCCAGCAGTTTAATGGGAAACTATGGCTACACCTTC.

The chain uses TRBV7-2 and TRBJ2-7, with D maybe TRBD1 (6 bases). The ends were cut back, 7 bases at V and 6 bases at J, with 19 bases in the middle. Germline V gene sequence: CDR1 SGHTA, CDR2 FQGNSA. The CDR3 spans 14 residues. In nucleotides, the CDR3 is TGTGCCAGCACCAAAAGAGGGGGAGCCGGCGAGCAGTACTTC. It specifies CASTKRGGAGEQYF.

The rearrangement links TRBV3-1 (or the pseudogene TRBV3-2) to TRBJ2-1, with a tentative D call TRBD2 (5 bases). Germline CDR1 and CDR2: LGHDT and YNNKEL (reference sequence). Trimming left V 5 bases short and J 6 bases short, with 14 bases between. The CDR3 length is 14 residues. CDR3 region: CASSGRVNTNEQFF. CDR3 coding DNA: TGTGCCAGCAGCGGGCGGGTTAACACCAATGAGCAGTTCTTC.

The gene calls are TRBV7-9 and TRBJ1-4; 9 bases fit TRBD1. This CDR3 comprises 16 residues. CDR1 and CDR2 (germline): SEHNR, FQNEAQ (reference sequence). Unmatched junction bases numbered 1, after V lost 1 base and J lost 1 base. CDR3: CASSLETGGTNEKLFF. The CDR3 DNA reads as TGTGCCAGCAGCTTAGAGACAGGGGGAACTAATGAAAAACTGTTTTTT.

V and J are TRBV7-2 and TRBJ2-1; 9 bases match TRBD2. Trimming cost V 5 bases and J 7 bases; bases outside gene matches: 12. Per germline, CDR1 SGHTA and CDR2 FQGNSA. This CDR3 has 16 amino acids. This chain's CDR3 is CASSPHSRGLANEQFF. CDR3 coding DNA: TGTGCCAGCAGCCCCCACAGTCGGGGACTAGCTAATGAGCAGTTCTTC.

This chain links TRBV27 with TRBJ1-1; D is possibly TRBD1 (5 bases). The germline V and J ends were trimmed by 5 bases and 4 bases, with 23 bases remaining between them. Per germline, CDR1 MNHEY and CDR2 SMNVEV (reference sequence). The CDR3 spans 17 residues. CDR3 protein: CASSPGYAAGRSTEAFF. CDR3 DNA sequence: TGTGCCAGCAGTCCGGGATATGCGGCAGGGCGCTCCACTGAAGCTTTCTTT.

The V gene is TRBV30, the J gene TRBJ1-3; D call uncertain. Trimming stripped 4 bases from V and 3 bases from J, with 7 bases between. Germline CDR1 GTSNPN, CDR2 SVGIG (reference sequence). CDR3 length: 12 amino acids. CDR3 in DNA: TGTGCCTGGAACTCCGGTGGAAACACCATATATTTT. As protein: CAWNSGGNTIYF. The whole variable domain, filled in from reference TRBV30 and TRBJ1-3, reads SQTIHQWPATLVQPVGSPLSLECTVEGTSNPNLYWYRQAAGRGLQLLFYSVGIGQISSEVPQNLSASRPQDRQFILSSKKLLLSDSGFYLCAWNSGGNTIYFGEGSWLTVV.

V gene TRBV4-3 combines with J gene TRBJ2-1; TRBD2 is a possible D gene (5 bases). Trimming removed 0 bases from V and 1 base from J, with 7 bases in between. This CDR3 comprises 15 residues. Germline CDR1 and CDR2: LGHNA and YSLEER. In nucleotides, the CDR3 is TGCGCCAGCAGCCAAGAAGAGGGTTCCTACAATGAGCAGTTCTTC. This gives the protein CASSQEEGSYNEQFF.

Comments on this clone: Relative to the germline gene, one junction end is altered; a read error may explain this. The chain combines TRBV7-7 with TRBJ1-3; perhaps TRBD1 as D (5 bases). The CDR3 contains 16 residues. The germline V gene has CDR1 SSHAT and CDR2 FNYEAQ (reference sequence). CDR3 nucleotides: TGTGCTAGCAGCCCTAGTAGGGGAGGGTCTGGAAACACCATATATTTT. It translates to CASSPSRGGSGNTIYF.

The J gene is TRBJ2-3, the V gene TRBV19; maybe TRBD2 (5 bases). Germline assignment: CDR1 LNHDA and CDR2 SQIVND (reference sequence). The CDR3 extends over 15 amino acids. V lost 1 base and J 6 bases, leaving 14 bases between the germline ends. The CDR3 region is CASSIVSGTLDTQYF. CDR3 nucleotides: TGTGCCAGTAGTATAGTTTCGGGAACATTGGATACGCAGTATTTT.

The chain uses TRBV5-4 and TRBJ2-3, with 7 bases identical to TRBD2. This CDR3 spans 15 amino acids. Trimming removed 0 bases from V and 2 bases from J; junction bases left unmatched: 3. Germline V gives CDR1 SGHNT, CDR2 YYREEE (reference sequence). CDR3 amino acids: CASSLVGLVTDTQYF. In DNA, the CDR3 is TGTGCCAGCAGCTTGGTAGGACTAGTCACAGATACGCAGTATTTT.

The CDR3 loop reads CASSIRGQGTGKLFF. The CDR3, as DNA: TGTGCCAGTAGTATACGTGGGCAGGGGACAGGAAAACTGTTTTTT. The chain uses TRBV19 and TRBJ1-4; 8 nucleotides agree with TRBD1. The germline gives CDR1 LNHDA, CDR2 SQIVND (reference sequence). The CDR3 is 15 residues long. J was trimmed by 10 bases and V by 2 bases; bases with no gene match: 9.

The chain has TRBV7-8 and TRBJ2-6; perhaps D is TRBD1 or TRBD2 (5 bases each). Trimming took off 7 bases at V and 4 bases at J, with 26 bases between the two ends. CDR1 SGHVS and CDR2 FQNEAQ come from the germline V gene. The CDR3 is 19 amino acids. CDR3 coding DNA: TGTGCCAGCACCACTATACCAAGAGGGGCTCAATCGGGGGCCAACGTCCTGACTTTC. Its protein is CASTTIPRGAQSGANVLTF.

The CDR3 is CASSLNSQGTNTEAFF. CDR3 sequence (DNA): TGTGCCAGCAGCTTAAATTCTCAGGGAACGAACACTGAAGCTTTCTTT. V usage is TRBV7-3 and J usage is TRBJ1-1; possible D gene TRBD1, 5 bases. Germline V gives CDR1 SGHTA, CDR2 FQGTGA. The CDR3 is made up of 16 amino acids. V lost 1 base and J lost 1, with 13 bases in between.

The chain has TRBV7-3 and TRBJ2-1; no definite D call. Germline CDR1 reads SGHTA; CDR2 reads FQGTGA. This CDR3 region has 13 residues. Trimming removed 5 bases from V and 12 bases from J, with 17 bases in between. DNA of the CDR3: TGTGCCAGCAGCCCTGCCCGGGCGGCCAGGCAGTTCTTC. It translates to CASSPARAARQFF.

The chain employs TRBV4-1 and TRBJ1-2; D not certain. With 1 base removed from V and 2 bases from J, the gap between germline ends came to 26 bases. Per the germline V gene, CDR1 is MGHRA and CDR2 is YSYEKL. This CDR3 spans 20 amino acids. The CDR3: CASSQGPGRHSAKGNYGYTF. As DNA, the CDR3 is TGCGCCAGCAGCCAAGGCCCCGGACGGCACTCCGCAAAAGGGAACTATGGCTACACCTTC.

V is TRBV4-3 and J is TRBJ2-7; a possible D gene is TRBD1 (5 bases). This CDR3 spans 13 amino acids. Trimming removed 4 bases at V and 0 bases at J, with 7 bases between. Germline V gene sequence: CDR1 LGHNA, CDR2 YSLEER. The CDR3 is CASSLRVSYEQYF. CDR3 bases: TGCGCCAGCAGCCTCAGGGTCTCCTACGAGCAGTACTTC.

The rearrangement uses TRBV7-2 and TRBJ2-7; 8 nucleotides align to TRBD2. The CDR3 is 16 residues long. The germline gives CDR1 SGHTA, CDR2 FQGNSA. The J segment lost 0 bases and the V segment lost 3 bases, leaving 7 bases of the junction unmatched. The CDR3: CASSFFAGGSSYEQYF. In nucleotides, the CDR3 is TGTGCCAGCAGCTTTTTCGCGGGGGGTAGCTCCTACGAGCAGTACTTC.

The V and J genes are TRBV5-1 and TRBJ2-2; 8 bases match TRBD1. CDR1 and CDR2 (germline): SGHRS, YFSETQ. Trimming cost V 0 bases and J 3 bases; bases outside gene matches: 4. This CDR3 comprises 16 residues. The CDR3, as DNA: TGCGCCAGCAGCTTGGGACAGGGGACCTACACCGGGGAGCTGTTTTTT. Translated: CASSLGQGTYTGELFF. Combining the CDR3 with reference TRBV5-1 and TRBJ2-2 gives the whole variable domain KAGVTQTPRYLIKTRGQQVTLSCSPISGHRSVSWYQQTPGQGLQFLFEYFSETQRNKGNFPGRFSGRQFSNSRSEMNVSTLELGDSALYLCASSLGQGTYTGELFFGEGSRLTVL.

The chain combines TRBV5-6 with TRBJ2-3; no clear D. The CDR3 contains 11 residues. V was clipped by 6 bases and J by 2 bases, with 4 bases between them. From germline, CDR1 is SGHDT and CDR2 YYEEEE. The CDR3 DNA is TGTGCCAGCACGGACACAGATACGCAGTATTTT. Its protein product is CASTDTDTQYF.

The chain employs TRBV24-1 and TRBJ2-2, with D unresolved. The CDR3 is 12 residues long. Germline loops: CDR1 KGHDR, CDR2 SFDVKD. Trimming left V 7 bases short and J 11 bases short, with 13 bases between. The CDR3 protein is CATSVRGFELFF. The CDR3, as DNA: TGTGCCACCAGCGTTCGAGGTTTTGAGCTGTTTTTT.

This sequence joins TRBV4-2 and TRBJ1-1; D unclear. Germline CDR1 is LGHNA and CDR2 is YNFKEQ. The V end lost 1 base, the J end lost 1 base, and 10 bases lay between the germline ends. The CDR3 consists of 15 residues. CDR3 nucleotide sequence: TGTGCCAGCAGCCAAGGAAATGTAGGGAACACTGAAGCTTTCTTT. This sequence encodes CASSQGNVGNTEAFF.

V gene TRBV15 combines with J gene TRBJ2-2, with D unclear. Germline CDR1 reads LNHNV; CDR2 reads YYDKDF (reference sequence). CDR3 length: 16 residues. Between the trimmed V and J ends, which lost 0 bases and 6 bases, there was a span of 14 bases. The CDR3: CATSRDYPTGAGELFF. CDR3 DNA sequence: TGTGCCACCAGCAGAGATTACCCAACCGGCGCCGGGGAGCTGTTTTTT. Using reference TRBV15 and TRBJ2-2 for the parts outside the CDR3, the full variable domain is DAMVIQNPRYQVTQFGKPVTLSCSQTLNHNVMYWYQQKSSQAPKLLFHYYDKDFNNEADTPDNFQSRRPNTSFCFLDIRSPGLGDTAMYLCATSRDYPTGAGELFFGEGSRLTVL.

The gene calls are TRBV7-2 and TRBJ2-4, with D tentatively TRBD2 (5 bases). Per the germline V gene, CDR1 is SGHTA and CDR2 is FQGNSA. V lost 6 bases and J 8 bases, leaving 14 bases between the germline ends. The CDR3 contains 13 residues. The CDR3 DNA sequence: TGTGCCAGCAGTCCCACGTCCGGGGACATTCAGTACTTC. Protein product: CASSPTSGDIQYF.

The table lists this clone with a few counts. The chain recombines TRBV4-3 with TRBJ2-1; 8 nucleotides align to TRBD2. This CDR3 is built from 16 residues. CDR1 is LGHNA and CDR2 is YSLEER in the germline V gene. J lost 9 bases, V lost 2 bases, and 12 bases had no gene match. The CDR3 region is CASSQLKAGDFGEQFF. The CDR3 bases are TGCGCCAGCAGCCAACTCAAAGCGGGAGATTTTGGTGAGCAGTTCTTC.

The V gene is TRBV19, the J gene TRBJ1-2; D call uncertain. V was clipped by 6 bases and J by 3 bases, with 14 bases between them. The CDR3 is made up of 14 amino acids. The V gene's germline CDR1 is LNHDA and CDR2 SQIVND (reference sequence). CDR3 protein: CASSQALGDYGYTF. CDR3 coding DNA: TGTGCCAGTAGCCAAGCCCTCGGGGACTATGGCTACACCTTC.

The chain joins TRBV9 to TRBJ2-7, with 8 positions matching TRBD1. The CDR3 extends over 16 amino acids. Unmatched junction bases numbered 11, after V lost 2 bases and J lost 4 bases. Germline CDR1 is SGDLS and CDR2 is YYNGEE. CDR3 residues: CASSVGIGQGDYEQYF. The CDR3 DNA is TGTGCCAGCAGCGTCGGGATCGGACAGGGAGATTACGAGCAGTACTTC.

The chain carries TRBV27 and TRBJ2-1, with a tentative D call TRBD2 (6 bases). Germline V lookup: CDR1 MNHEY, CDR2 SMNVEV (reference sequence). V lost 0 bases to trimming and J lost 8 bases, with 14 bases between them. The CDR3 is 15 amino acids. CDR3 residues: CASSLSNGGSYEQFF. CDR3 nucleotides: TGTGCCAGCAGTTTATCGAACGGAGGGAGCTATGAGCAGTTCTTC.

There are a few counts of this clone. J is TRBJ2-7 and V is TRBV6-5, with D perhaps TRBD1 or TRBD2 (5 bases each). CDR1 MNHEY and CDR2 SVGAGI come from the germline V gene. Trimming removed 6 bases at V and 0 bases at J, with 15 bases between. CDR3 size: 15 residues. The DNA for the CDR3 is TGTGCCAGCAGCCGTCCCGGGACGTTCTCCTACGAGCAGTACTTC. Encoded protein: CASSRPGTFSYEQYF.

The rearrangement joins TRBV6-2 or TRBV6-3 to TRBJ2-7; D gene uncertain. The germline CDR1 and CDR2 sequences are MNHEY and SVGEGT. V gave up 4 bases and J gave up 7 bases, with 8 bases separating them. The CDR3 is made up of 11 amino acids. The CDR3 here is CASSSNWEQYF. CDR3 bases: TGTGCCAGCAGTTCCAATTGGGAGCAGTACTTC.